This TCR beta chain comes out of a study of metastatic and nonmetastatic thyroid tumors. At the level of the study: The comparison covered peripheral blood and tumor or nodule tissue in malignant and benign thyroid patients. The study, taken as a whole, reports: Compared with benign nodules, malignant thyroid tumors were reported to have significantly higher TCR beta diversity in both blood and tumor.

No treatment had been given to any patient before thyroid surgery. Trimming shortened V by 8 bases and J by 0 bases, and 11 bases separated the two germline ends. Looked up from germline, CDR1 is MNHNS and CDR2 is SASEGT. The CDR3 runs to 14 residues. In the source study's methods: A papillary thyroid cancer distant-metastasis classifier was built from CDR3 differences across clinicopathological groups. TCRdb re-called clones from the PCR reads using MiXCR. TCRdb's processing, not the study's, gives the V and J calls here. Among tens of thousands of clones listed, roughly 12% were seen once. At least ten counts were recorded for this clone. What it binds is not known.

Sequencing was carried out using blood. This TCR was sampled from a female donor with papillary thyroid cancer or a benign thyroid nodule (not recorded which). Some clones in this sample may be carry-over from other donors' samples. The chain has TRBV6-1 and TRBJ1-3; no firm D call. The CDR3 region is CASGGPNSGNTIYF. The CDR3, as DNA: TGTGCCAGCGGAGGGCCCAACTCTGGAAACACCATATATTTT.